The 30 T cell receptor beta chains listed next were all sequenced from one sample in a study of blood T cell repertoires in COVID-19. The table came from immunoSEQ multiplex PCR; TCRdb's copy has only in-frame clones and leaves some out. The profile shows 110,000 to 150,000 clones, over 70% of them singletons. The sequencing input was PBMCs or T cells enriched from blood (not recorded which). These receptors all come from a man aged 55 to 70 who had recovered from COVID-19.

This rearrangement joins TRBV24-1 to TRBJ2-3; the D gene is possibly TRBD1 (5 bases). Trimming removed 3 bases from V and 3 bases from J, with 9 bases in between. The CDR3 spans 14 residues. In germline, CDR1 is KGHDR, CDR2 SFDVKD. CDR3 region: CATSDMDTTDTQYF. CDR3 DNA sequence: TGTGCCACCAGTGATATGGACACGACAGATACGCAGTATTTT.

This clone was picked up one time. This sequence joins TRBV28 and TRBJ2-7; tentatively, D is TRBD2 (5 bases). This CDR3 is built from 12 residues. The ends were cut back, 5 bases at V and 11 bases at J, with 16 bases in the middle. Germline V gives CDR1 MDHEN, CDR2 SYDVKM. CDR3 nucleotide sequence: TGTGCCAGCAGTGCCCGGGGTTCGAATAAGTACTTC. Amino acids: CASSARGSNKYF. The full variable domain, completed using reference TRBV28 and TRBJ2-7, is DVKVTQSSRYLVKRTGEKVFLECVQDMDHENMFWYRQDPGLGLRLIYFSYDVKMKEKGDIPEGYSVSREKKERFSLILESASTNQTSMYLCASSARGSNKYFGPGTRLTVT.

In this sample, this clone turned up once. The chain joins TRBV5-1 to TRBJ2-7; 9 bases are a match to TRBD1. Trimming at V came to 6 bases and at J to 4 bases, leaving 5 bases not matched to a gene. Germline CDR1 and CDR2: SGHRS and YFSETQ. CDR3 length: 13 residues. This CDR3 reads CASIGTGSYEQYF. CDR3 nucleotide sequence: TGCGCCAGCATAGGGACAGGGAGTTACGAGCAGTACTTC.

This rearrangement joins TRBV25-1 to TRBJ2-7; 8 bases agree with TRBD1. V gave up 4 bases and J gave up 8 bases; unmatched junction bases: 10. Per germline, CDR1 MGHDK and CDR2 SYGVNS. The CDR3 contains 14 residues. This chain's CDR3 is CASSVSGGLFKQYF. CDR3 bases: TGTGCCAGCAGTGTCTCAGGGGGCCTATTCAAGCAGTACTTC.

This clone was detected only once. The CDR3 reads CASSERLKTGELFF. DNA for the CDR3: TGTGCCAGCAGTGAAAGACTGAAGACCGGGGAGCTGTTTTTT. This chain uses TRBV2 with TRBJ2-2, with no clear D. In germline, CDR1 is SNHLY, CDR2 FYNNEI. The CDR3 is 14 amino acids. Trimming shortened V by 2 bases and J by 5 bases, and 9 bases separated the two germline ends. Variable domain in full (rest from reference TRBV2 and TRBJ2-2): EPEVTQTPSHQVTQMGQEVILRCVPISNHLYFYWYRQILGQKVEFLVSFYNNEISEKSEIFDDQFSVERPDGSNFTLKIRSTKLEDSAMYFCASSERLKTGELFFGEGSRLTVL.

The chain employs TRBV30 and TRBJ1-2; D might be TRBD1 (6 bases). Trimming removed 3 bases from V and 5 bases from J, with 13 bases in between. This CDR3 spans 13 amino acids. Per germline, CDR1 GTSNPN and CDR2 SVGIG (reference sequence). As DNA, the CDR3 is TGTGCCTGGAGGTTCCCCGGGACATATGGCTACACCTTC. It yields the protein CAWRFPGTYGYTF.

DNA of the CDR3: TGTGCCAGCAGTGCCGTTTCAGGGTTCCAGCCCCAGCATTTT. It specifies CASSAVSGFQPQHF. This sequence joins TRBV28 and TRBJ1-5; D perhaps matches TRBD1 (5 bases). Germline CDR1 is MDHEN and CDR2 is SYDVKM. The V end was cut by 5 bases, the J end by 7 bases, with 15 bases between. The CDR3 consists of 14 residues.

The V gene is TRBV7-7, the J gene TRBJ2-3; no clear D gene. CDR1 SSHAT and CDR2 FNYEAQ come from the germline V gene (reference sequence). The CDR3 contains 13 residues. V gave up 5 bases and J gave up 5 bases, with 11 bases separating them. The CDR3 sequence: CASSEGPGDTQYF. Here the CDR3 DNA reads TGTGCCAGCAGCGAAGGCCCGGGAGATACGCAGTATTTT.

This clone was recorded only once. The genes are TRBV5-1 and TRBJ1-1; TRBD1 might be the D (6 bases). Germline V lookup: CDR1 SGHRS, CDR2 YFSETQ. This CDR3 is 13 amino acids long. V lost 3 bases and J 3 bases, leaving 9 bases between the germline ends. The CDR3: CASSWGLDTEAFF. DNA for the CDR3: TGCGCCAGCAGCTGGGGGCTGGACACTGAAGCTTTCTTT.

The chain is built from TRBV9 and TRBJ2-7; 15 bases align to TRBD2. V trimming: 3 bases; J trimming: 0 bases; junction bases outside the gene matches: 7. The CDR3 is 18 residues long. Looked up from germline, CDR1 is SGDLS and CDR2 is YYNGEE. DNA for the CDR3: TGTGCCAGCAGCGCCGGGACTAGCGGGGGGTCTCACTCCTACGAGCAGTACTTC. This encodes CASSAGTSGGSHSYEQYF.

V is TRBV7-9 and J is TRBJ1-4; possibly TRBD1 for D (5 bases). Per the germline V gene, CDR1 is SEHNR and CDR2 is FQNEAQ (reference sequence). There are 15 residues in the CDR3. The V gene lost 5 bases and the J gene lost 5 bases, with 15 bases spanning the gap. In DNA, the CDR3 is TGTGCCAGCAGCCCACCTGGGGCAGTAAATGAAAAACTGTTTTTT. It encodes CASSPPGAVNEKLFF.

The chain links TRBV5-5 to TRBJ1-2, with 7 bases lining up with TRBD1. The CDR3 is 13 residues long. CDR1 is SGHKS and CDR2 is YYEKEE in the germline V gene (reference sequence). The V gene end was trimmed by 5 bases and the J gene end by 7 bases; junction bases not matched to a gene: 8. CDR3 in DNA: TGTGCCAGCAGGCAGACAGGGTTGTTTGGCTACACCTTC. Its translation is CASRQTGLFGYTF.

CDR3 bases: TGTGCCAGCAGCTTAAACCGGGGTGGAAACTACGAGCAGTACTTC. Translating gives CASSLNRGGNYEQYF. The chain uses TRBV7-3 and TRBJ2-7; weak D call: TRBD2 (5 bases). V lost 1 base to trimming and J lost 3 bases, with 13 bases between them. The CDR3 contains 15 residues. In germline, CDR1 is SGHTA, CDR2 FQGTGA.

The V gene is TRBV30, the J gene TRBJ1-4; D gene unclear. Germline loops: CDR1 GTSNPN, CDR2 SVGIG (reference sequence). The CDR3 has 11 amino acids. Trimming cost V 3 bases and J 5 bases, with 4 bases left between them. Here the CDR3 DNA reads TGTGCCTGGAGCCAGAATGAAAAACTGTTTTTT. Translation: CAWSQNEKLFF. The variable domain in full, with the rest retrieved from reference TRBV30 and TRBJ1-4, is SQTIHQWPATLVQPVGSPLSLECTVEGTSNPNLYWYRQAAGRGLQLLFYSVGIGQISSEVPQNLSASRPQDRQFILSSKKLLLSDSGFYLCAWSQNEKLFFGSGTQLSVL.

The chain recombines TRBV30 with TRBJ1-2, with 12 bases that match TRBD1. Germline CDR1 is GTSNPN and CDR2 is SVGIG (reference sequence). The length of the CDR3 is 11 residues. The CDR3 DNA is TGTGCATTGGGACAGGGGGCTGGCTACACCTTC. Translation gives CALGQGAGYTF. Filled out from reference TRBV30 and TRBJ1-2, the complete variable domain reads SQTIHQWPATLVQPVGSPLSLECTVEGTSNPNLYWYRQAAGRGLQLLFYSVGIGQISSEVPQNLSASRPQDRQFILSSKKLLLSDSGFYLCALGQGAGYTFGSGTRLTVV.

This chain links TRBV18 with TRBJ1-3; D unclear. The CDR3 totals 15 residues. The V end lost 0 bases, the J end lost 1 base, and 7 bases lay between the germline ends. Germline assignment: CDR1 KGHSH and CDR2 LQKENI. The CDR3 protein is CASSPPSVSGNTIYF. As DNA, the CDR3 is TGTGCCAGCTCACCACCGTCCGTTTCTGGAAACACCATATATTTT.

The rearrangement joins TRBV7-9 to TRBJ2-5, with D perhaps matching TRBD2 (5 bases). The CDR3 runs 13 residues. Trimming pared 1 base from V and 2 bases from J, leaving 5 bases between. The germline gives CDR1 SEHNR, CDR2 FQNEAQ (reference sequence). Written as DNA, the CDR3 is TGTGCCAGCAGCTTAGGGGAGCAAGAGACCCAGTACTTC. It is translated as CASSLGEQETQYF. Looking up the rest from reference TRBV7-9 and TRBJ2-5 gives the full variable domain: DTGVSQNPRHKITKRGQNVTFRCDPISEHNRLYWYRQTLGQGPEFLTYFQNEAQLEKSRLLSDRFSAERPKGSFSTLEIQRTEQGDSAMYLCASSLGEQETQYFGPGTRLLVL.

The rearrangement links TRBV25-1 to TRBJ1-2; D unresolved. The CDR3 loop spans 15 amino acids. With 2 bases removed from V and 9 bases from J, the gap between germline ends came to 19 bases. Germline assignment: CDR1 MGHDK and CDR2 SYGVNS. The CDR3 region has the DNA TGTGCCAGCAGTGAAGGTGGAGGGATTCTTCGTAGCTACACCTTC. This sequence encodes CASSEGGGILRSYTF.

V usage is TRBV27 and J usage is TRBJ2-7; 7 nucleotides match TRBD2. The germline gives CDR1 MNHEY, CDR2 SMNVEV (reference sequence). The CDR3 is 16 residues long. The junction had 13 bases not matched to a gene; V was cut back by 1 base and J by 7 bases. CDR3 in amino acids: CASSLLGLVEPGEQYF. DNA of the CDR3: TGTGCCAGCAGTTTATTAGGACTAGTCGAACCGGGGGAGCAGTACTTC.

The chain joins TRBV7-8 to TRBJ2-5; D ambiguous. Per germline, CDR1 SGHVS and CDR2 FQNEAQ. Trimming pared 1 base from V and 5 bases from J, leaving 5 bases between. CDR3 length: 12 residues. CDR3 sequence: CASSLGRETQYF. CDR3 sequence (DNA): TGTGCCAGCAGCTTAGGCCGGGAGACCCAGTACTTC.

The chain combines TRBV18 with TRBJ2-6; no firm D call. The CDR3 is made up of 16 amino acids. CDR1 and CDR2 (germline): KGHSH, LQKENI. Trimming shortened V by 4 bases and J by 3 bases, and 13 bases separated the two germline ends. The CDR3 DNA reads TGTGCCAGCTCACTCTCGGGTCCGCTTGGGGCCAACGTCCTGACTTTC. It specifies CASSLSGPLGANVLTF.

This chain uses TRBV2 with TRBJ2-7, with TRBD1 as a possible D gene (6 bases). The V end was cut by 6 bases, the J end by 5 bases, with 20 bases between. This CDR3 comprises 15 residues. CDR1 SNHLY and CDR2 FYNNEI come from the germline V gene. This CDR3 reads CASSKFRDTAHEQYF. The CDR3 bases are TGTGCCAGCAGCAAATTCCGGGACACGGCTCACGAGCAGTACTTC. The full variable domain, in which reference TRBV2 and TRBJ2-7 provide the parts outside the CDR3, is EPEVTQTPSHQVTQMGQEVILRCVPISNHLYFYWYRQILGQKVEFLVSFYNNEISEKSEIFDDQFSVERPDGSNFTLKIRSTKLEDSAMYFCASSKFRDTAHEQYFGPGTRLTVT.

The chain uses TRBV5-4 and TRBJ2-5, with TRBD2 as a possible D gene (6 bases). The CDR3 runs 15 residues. Germline V gene lookup returns CDR1 SGHNT and CDR2 YYREEE (reference sequence). Trimming cost V 3 bases and J 5 bases, with 17 bases left between them. The CDR3 loop reads CASSSVGLRGETQYF. The DNA of the CDR3 is TGTGCCAGCAGCTCCGTTGGACTCCGGGGGGAGACCCAGTACTTC.

V and J are TRBV2 and TRBJ1-2, with D possibly TRBD1 on 5 matching bases. This CDR3 has 13 amino acids. The V end was cut by 2 bases, the J end by 7 bases, with 11 bases between. Per germline, CDR1 SNHLY and CDR2 FYNNEI. As DNA, the CDR3 is TGTGCCAGCAGTGAACAGGGAGGAGGTGGCTACACCTTC. It codes for CASSEQGGGGYTF.

The gene calls are TRBV5-1 and TRBJ2-5; TRBD2 might be the D (5 bases). Germline CDR1 and CDR2: SGHRS and YFSETQ. Trimming removed 6 bases from V and 4 bases from J, with 16 bases in between. The CDR3 is made up of 14 amino acids. CDR3 in DNA: TGCGCCAGCAAGGAGGACCCTTCCCGAGAGACCCAGTACTTC. Translated: CASKEDPSRETQYF.

V gene TRBV12-3 or TRBV12-4 combines with J gene TRBJ1-2; 7 bases align to TRBD1. This CDR3 comprises 13 residues. V dropped 6 bases and J dropped 7; count of bases not matched to a gene: 8. The CDR3, as DNA: TGTGCCAGCAGGGGACAGATCGGGTTTGGCTACACCTTC. As protein: CASRGQIGFGYTF.

This sequence joins TRBV19 and TRBJ2-7, with D maybe TRBD1 (5 bases). The germline V and J ends were trimmed by 6 bases and 9 bases, with 15 bases remaining between them. Germline-derived CDR1 and CDR2 are LNHDA and SQIVND (reference sequence). There are 12 residues in the CDR3. The CDR3 region has the DNA TGTGCCAGTAGAAACCAGGGATTCCGGCAGTACTTC. Protein product: CASRNQGFRQYF.

There are a few counts of this clone. The chain carries TRBV5-5 and TRBJ2-7; tentative D call: TRBD1 (6 bases). Deletions cut 4 bases from V and 0 bases from J, with 11 bases between. The CDR3 consists of 14 residues. Germline CDR1 SGHKS, CDR2 YYEKEE (reference sequence). The CDR3 here is CASSTRDNSYEQYF. CDR3 bases: TGTGCCAGCAGCACCAGGGACAACTCCTACGAGCAGTACTTC. Drawing the rest from reference TRBV5-5 and TRBJ2-7, the complete variable domain is DAGVTQSPTHLIKTRGQQVTLRCSPISGHKSVSWYQQVLGQGPQFIFQYYEKEERGRGNFPDRFSARQFPNYSSELNVNALLLGDSALYLCASSTRDNSYEQYFGPGTRLTVT.

This clone was observed a single time. J is TRBJ1-5 and V is TRBV27; perhaps TRBD1 as D (5 bases). V dropped 0 bases and J dropped 3 bases, with 9 bases sitting between them. CDR3 size: 15 residues. CDR1 and CDR2 from the germline V gene are MNHEY and SMNVEV (reference sequence). CDR3 in DNA: TGTGCCAGCAGTTTATCACAGGCCCCCAATCAGCCCCAGCATTTT. Translated, it gives CASSLSQAPNQPQHF.

The chain joins TRBV27 to TRBJ1-1, with D unresolved. From germline, CDR1 is MNHEY and CDR2 SMNVEV (reference sequence). V gave up 3 bases and J gave up 4 bases, with 9 bases separating them. There are 13 residues in the CDR3. CDR3 coding DNA: TGTGCCAGCAGTTTTGCGACACCCACTGAAGCTTTCTTT. Its translation is CASSFATPTEAFF.